Each of the 11 T cell receptor beta chains below was sequenced from the same sample in a study of cytomegalovirus exposure and HLA in healthy donors. Vbeta (60) and Jbeta (13) primers were used in the PCR. Sequencing was performed with immunoSEQ multiplex PCR; in TCRdb, only in-frame clones are kept and a portion is missing. The sample consists of about 120,000 clones, approximately 72% of them appearing once. Sequencing used PBMCs. These receptors all stem from a man in his 60s in good health and CMV-seropositive.

The gene calls are TRBV10-3 and TRBJ2-7, with 7 positions matching TRBD2. The V gene end was trimmed by 8 bases and the J gene end by 2 bases; junction bases not matched to a gene: 6. There are 13 residues in the CDR3. Looked up from germline, CDR1 is ENHRY and CDR2 is SYGVKD. Here the CDR3 reads CAIAGDYTYEQYF. The CDR3 DNA is TGTGCCATCGCGGGGGATTACACCTACGAGCAGTACTTC.

CDR3 DNA sequence: TGTGCCTGGAGTGTACTTATGGTGGGCCCAGAGACCCAGTACTTC. Its translation is CAWSVLMVGPETQYF. V gene TRBV30 combines with J gene TRBJ2-5, with unresolved D. Trimming took off 0 bases at V and 4 bases at J, with 15 bases between the two ends. This CDR3 is 15 amino acids long. Germline CDR1 GTSNPN, CDR2 SVGIG (reference sequence).

This clone occurred once. The J gene is TRBJ2-3, the V gene TRBV5-1, with TRBD2 identical over 12 bases. CDR3 length equals 17 residues. Trimming took 5 bases from V and 6 from J; bases not matched to a gene: 13. The germline gives CDR1 SGHRS, CDR2 YFSETQ. DNA for the CDR3: TGCGCCAGCAGTGATCTAGCGGGGGGGCGTTCCCTTGATACGCAGTATTTT. Its protein is CASSDLAGGRSLDTQYF.

This clone appeared once. The CDR3 DNA follows: TGCGCCAGCAGCGTAGCGGGGGGACCCTACAATGAGCAGTTCTTC. This codes for CASSVAGGPYNEQFF. This chain links TRBV5-1 with TRBJ2-1, with 10 positions matching TRBD2. CDR1 is SGHRS and CDR2 is YFSETQ in the germline V gene. Trimming at V came to 4 bases and at J to 2 bases, leaving 3 bases not matched to a gene. The CDR3 contains 15 residues.

The V gene is TRBV11-2, the J gene TRBJ2-1, with 7 bases lining up with TRBD1. The germline gives CDR1 SGHAT, CDR2 FQNNGV. V shed 6 bases, J shed 1 base, and the junction held 9 bases outside the gene matches. CDR3 length: 16 amino acids. In nucleotides, the CDR3 is TGTGCCAGCAGGCCCAACAGGGGACGATCCTACAATGAGCAGTTCTTC. Residues: CASRPNRGRSYNEQFF.

The chain uses TRBV5-1 and TRBJ2-5; D call uncertain. Germline values: CDR1 SGHRS, CDR2 YFSETQ. The CDR3 runs 13 residues. V was clipped by 2 bases and J by 4 bases, with 9 bases between them. The DNA of the CDR3 is TGCGCCAGCAGCTTCCAAGCGCGAGAGACCCAGTACTTC. Protein product: CASSFQARETQYF. The variable domain in full, with the rest retrieved from reference TRBV5-1 and TRBJ2-5, is KAGVTQTPRYLIKTRGQQVTLSCSPISGHRSVSWYQQTPGQGLQFLFEYFSETQRNKGNFPGRFSGRQFSNSRSEMNVSTLELGDSALYLCASSFQARETQYFGPGTRLLVL.

There are a few counts of this clone. This chain joins TRBV6-1 and TRBJ1-1; tentatively, D is TRBD1 (5 bases). V was pared by 6 bases and J by 8 bases, with 19 bases between. The CDR3 spans 14 residues. Per germline, CDR1 MNHNS and CDR2 SASEGT. CDR3 sequence (DNA): TGTGCCAGCAGATCGCAGTCGGGGGTGTCGGAAGCTTTCTTT. Protein sequence: CASRSQSGVSEAFF.

This sequence joins TRBV19 and TRBJ1-2, with TRBD1 as a possible D gene (6 bases). The V end was cut by 7 bases, the J end by 7 bases, with 13 bases between. Germline values: CDR1 LNHDA, CDR2 SQIVND (reference sequence). This CDR3 contains 12 residues. CDR3 protein: CASNGRGIGYTF. In DNA form, the CDR3 reads TGTGCCAGTAACGGCAGGGGAATTGGCTACACCTTC. Drawing the rest from reference TRBV19 and TRBJ1-2, the complete variable domain is DGGITQSPKYLFRKEGQNVTLSCEQNLNHDAMYWYRQDPGQGLRLIYYSQIVNDFQKGDIAEGYSVSREKKESFPLTVTSAQKNPTAFYLCASNGRGIGYTFGSGTRLTVV.

V gene TRBV6-1 combines with J gene TRBJ1-1; D gene unclear. The V gene lost 2 bases and the J gene lost 0 bases, with 7 bases spanning the gap. The V gene's germline CDR1 is MNHNS and CDR2 SASEGT. This CDR3 has 14 amino acids. The DNA for the CDR3 is TGTGCCAGCAGTGAACTTAGCATGAACACTGAAGCTTTCTTT. It codes for CASSELSMNTEAFF.

CDR3 bases: TGTGCCTGGACACGGGAGTTTAACACCGGGGAGCTGTTTTTT. Amino acid sequence: CAWTREFNTGELFF. This chain links TRBV30 with TRBJ2-2; D is possibly TRBD2 (6 bases). This CDR3 contains 14 residues. The V gene lost 4 bases and the J gene lost 2 bases, with 11 bases spanning the gap. The germline gives CDR1 GTSNPN, CDR2 SVGIG (reference sequence).

The chain is built from TRBV27 and TRBJ1-6; 8 bases are shared with TRBD1. The CDR3 consists of 15 residues. The germline CDR1 and CDR2 sequences are MNHEY and SMNVEV (reference sequence). Trimming removed 3 bases from V and 8 bases from J; junction bases left unmatched: 6. The CDR3 loop is CASSFFGTGHSPLHF. CDR3 coding DNA: TGTGCCAGCAGTTTCTTTGGGACAGGTCATTCACCCCTCCACTTT.